The next 22 T cell receptor beta chains were all read from a single sample in a study of T cells in Graves' hyperthyroidism and ophthalmopathy. The CDR3 regions of TCR beta were amplified from RNA transcripts. A first-round RT-PCR of the TCR CDR3 used the HTBI primer set. TCRdb re-derived calls from the multiplex PCR reads in MiXCR, one entry per CDR3 protein. The sample contains roughly 180,000 distinct CDR3 sequences, over 15% of which appear only once. The sequenced sample was blood. These TCRs come from a woman between 50 and 59 years old with Graves' hyperthyroidism.

In its sample, this clonotype was seen many times. The V and J genes are TRBV3-1 and TRBJ2-7; D remains unclear. Per germline, CDR1 LGHDT and CDR2 YNNKEL (reference sequence). The CDR3 is 12 amino acids. The ends were cut back, 1 base at V and 6 bases at J, with 7 bases in the middle. The CDR3 sequence is CASSQVLGEQYF. CDR3 sequence (DNA): TGTGCCAGCAGCCAAGTCCTCGGCGAGCAGTACTTC.

This clonotype showed up many times. The chain has TRBV3-1 and TRBJ1-1, with a weak D call TRBD1 (5 bases). Deletions cut 1 base from V and 10 bases from J, with 10 bases between. This CDR3 is built from 12 residues. CDR1 is LGHDT, CDR2 YNNKEL, per germline (reference sequence). The CDR3 loop reads CASSQGAGRAFF. The CDR3 bases are TGTGCCAGCAGCCAAGGAGCAGGGAGAGCTTTCTTT.

The gene calls are TRBV6-1 and TRBJ2-1; 12 bases line up with TRBD2. J was trimmed by 5 bases and V by 6 bases; bases with no gene match: 5. Looked up from germline, CDR1 is MNHNS and CDR2 is SASEGT. CDR3 length: 15 amino acids. CDR3 loop: CASRQGTSGHNEQFF. CDR3 nucleotides: TGTGCCAGCAGACAAGGGACTAGCGGGCACAATGAGCAGTTCTTC.

This clonotype was seen many times. The rearrangement links TRBV6-2 or TRBV6-3 to TRBJ1-1; D perhaps matches TRBD1 (5 bases). The germline CDR1 and CDR2 sequences are MNHEY and SVGEGT. This CDR3 region has 14 residues. The CDR3 is CAAGVGAMNTEAFF. For the CDR3, the DNA is TGTGCAGCGGGAGTTGGGGCCATGAACACTGAAGCTTTCTTT.

This clonotype was detected many times. The chain uses TRBV19 and TRBJ1-4, with D perhaps matching TRBD1 (6 bases). Germline values: CDR1 LNHDA, CDR2 SQIVND (reference sequence). V dropped 4 bases and J dropped 7 bases, with 16 bases sitting between them. The CDR3 covers 15 residues. The CDR3 DNA follows: TGTGCCAGTAGTACCCGACAGGCGGGTGGTGAAAAACTGTTTTTT. Its translation: CASSTRQAGGEKLFF.

The chain carries TRBV28 and TRBJ2-7; 8 bases align to TRBD1. Trimming cost V 8 bases and J 5 bases; bases outside gene matches: 14. CDR1 and CDR2 (germline): MDHEN, SYDVKM. This CDR3 has 15 residues. CDR3 sequence: CASSSVRTGIHEQYF. Written as DNA, the CDR3 is TGTGCCAGCTCGTCCGTCAGGACAGGGATACACGAGCAGTACTTC.

This chain joins TRBV5-1 and TRBJ1-1, with TRBD1 matching over 8 bases. CDR1 is SGHRS and CDR2 is YFSETQ in the germline V gene. The CDR3 is 17 residues long. V shed 4 bases, J shed 4 bases, and the junction held 15 bases outside the gene matches. The CDR3 sequence: CASSPLGQGPSGTEAFF. In DNA form, the CDR3 reads TGCGCCAGCAGCCCCTTAGGACAGGGCCCCTCCGGCACTGAAGCTTTCTTT.

There are a few counts of this clonotype. The genes are TRBV4-2 and TRBJ1-5, with D tentatively TRBD1 (5 bases). This CDR3 is built from 13 residues. V dropped 0 bases and J dropped 6 bases, with 6 bases sitting between them. Germline CDR1 is LGHNA and CDR2 is YNFKEQ. For the CDR3, the DNA is TGTGCCAGCAGCCAAGACCAGGGTCAGCCCCAGCATTTT. Translation: CASSQDQGQPQHF.

This clonotype has ten or more counts. The rearrangement links TRBV29-1 to TRBJ1-1; D unclear. Germline lookup yields CDR1 SQVTM and CDR2 ANQGSEA. The CDR3 consists of 13 residues. V was pared by 5 bases and J by 5 bases, with 15 bases between. CDR3: CSVPWQGRTEAFF. CDR3 DNA sequence: TGCAGCGTTCCCTGGCAAGGACGGACTGAAGCTTTCTTT.

This clonotype showed up just a few times. The chain has TRBV18 and TRBJ1-2, with 9 bases that match TRBD1. The CDR3 runs 17 residues. The germline CDR1 and CDR2 sequences are KGHSH and LQKENI. V gave up 6 bases and J gave up 6 bases; unmatched junction bases: 17. The CDR3 coding sequence is TGTGCCAGCTCTTATAGGGCCGGGACAGGGTTTTTAGATGGCTACACCTTC. As protein: CASSYRAGTGFLDGYTF.

The sample holds many counts of this clonotype. This chain links TRBV11-2 with TRBJ1-1; D not certain. Germline V gives CDR1 SGHAT, CDR2 FQNNGV. The germline V and J ends were trimmed by 1 base and 1 base, with 13 bases remaining between them. The CDR3 sequence is 16 residues long. CDR3 protein: CASSLGPPRPNTEAFF. As DNA, the CDR3 is TGTGCCAGCAGCTTAGGCCCCCCACGCCCGAACACTGAAGCTTTCTTT.

This clonotype occurred many times. The CDR3, as DNA: TGCGCCAGCAGCTTCGGGACAGAGCTCTATAACTATGGCTACACCTTC. This gives the protein CASSFGTELYNYGYTF. V is TRBV5-1 and J is TRBJ1-2; 7 bases line up with TRBD1. V gave up 2 bases and J gave up 1 base; unmatched junction bases: 8. Germline CDR1 reads SGHRS; CDR2 reads YFSETQ. This CDR3 is built from 16 residues.

This clonotype was counted at least ten times. The CDR3 protein is CASSSLSPNTEAFF. The DNA of the CDR3 is TGTGCCAGCAGCTCCCTCTCGCCGAACACTGAAGCTTTCTTT. The chain employs TRBV7-9 and TRBJ1-1; D not certain. Germline values: CDR1 SEHNR, CDR2 FQNEAQ (reference sequence). The CDR3 contains 14 residues. The V gene lost 4 bases and the J gene lost 1 base, with 10 bases spanning the gap.

This clonotype was observed a few times. This rearrangement joins TRBV27 to TRBJ1-1; D unclear. Trimming removed 5 bases from V and 0 bases from J, with 13 bases in between. Germline values: CDR1 MNHEY, CDR2 SMNVEV (reference sequence). This CDR3 has 15 residues. The CDR3 DNA reads as TGTGCCAGCAGTCCCTGGACGGCCATGAACACTGAAGCTTTCTTT. It encodes CASSPWTAMNTEAFF.

This clonotype occurred many times. The chain is built from TRBV20-1 and TRBJ1-4; D is perhaps TRBD1 (5 bases). Trimming took off 6 bases at V and 5 bases at J, with 13 bases between the two ends. CDR1 is DFQATT, CDR2 SNEGSKA, per germline (reference sequence). The CDR3 loop spans 13 amino acids. The CDR3 region is CSATGTLNEKLFF. CDR3 sequence (DNA): TGCAGTGCAACCGGGACGTTGAATGAAAAACTGTTTTTT.

There are many counts of this clonotype. This chain links TRBV29-1 with TRBJ1-2; tentative D call: TRBD1 (5 bases). V lost 4 bases and J lost 6, with 18 bases in between. This CDR3 has 14 amino acids. Germline V CDR1 and CDR2: SQVTM, ANQGSEA. The DNA for the CDR3 is TGCAGCGTTGTGGTACAGGCCAAGGAAGATGGCTACACCTTC. Protein: CSVVVQAKEDGYTF.

The chain uses TRBV5-1 and TRBJ2-2; possibly TRBD1 or TRBD2 for D (5 bases each). The germline gives CDR1 SGHRS, CDR2 YFSETQ. Between the trimmed V and J ends, which lost 4 bases and 1 base, there was a span of 11 bases. The CDR3 extends over 15 amino acids. The CDR3 reads CASSPGPLNTGELFF. Written as DNA, the CDR3 is TGCGCCAGCAGCCCGGGACCGCTGAACACCGGGGAGCTGTTTTTT.

The chain is built from TRBV20-1 and TRBJ2-7; maybe TRBD2 (5 bases). Germline loops: CDR1 DFQATT, CDR2 SNEGSKA (reference sequence). The CDR3 sequence is 12 residues long. This chain's CDR3 is CSGELRAYEQYF. CDR3 sequence (DNA): TGCAGCGGAGAGTTGAGGGCTTACGAGCAGTACTTC.

In this sample, this clonotype turned up many times. The V and J genes are TRBV7-9 and TRBJ1-2; 7 nucleotides match TRBD1. The V segment lost 10 bases and the J segment 4 bases; nucleotides outside the gene matches: 6. The CDR3 spans 12 residues. Germline CDR1 SEHNR, CDR2 FQNEAQ (reference sequence). The CDR3, as DNA: TGTGCCACCGAGACAGGGATCTATGGCTACACCTTC. This gives the protein CATETGIYGYTF.

The V and J genes are TRBV5-1 and TRBJ1-4, with D perhaps matching TRBD1 (5 bases). V was pared by 1 base and J by 2 bases, with 12 bases between. The CDR3 has 16 amino acids. From germline, CDR1 is SGHRS and CDR2 YFSETQ. DNA of the CDR3: TGCGCCAGCAGCTTGACAGGCCGGAGCACTAATGAAAAACTGTTTTTT. Residues: CASSLTGRSTNEKLFF. Full variable domain (missing parts from reference TRBV5-1 and TRBJ1-4): KAGVTQTPRYLIKTRGQQVTLSCSPISGHRSVSWYQQTPGQGLQFLFEYFSETQRNKGNFPGRFSGRQFSNSRSEMNVSTLELGDSALYLCASSLTGRSTNEKLFFGSGTQLSVL.

The genes are TRBV28 and TRBJ1-1, with D tentatively TRBD1 (5 bases). The CDR3 is 18 residues long. CDR1 and CDR2 from the germline V gene are MDHEN and SYDVKM. The V end lost 3 bases, the J end lost 1 base, and 21 bases lay between the germline ends. The DNA of the CDR3 is TGTGCCAGCAGTTTCTTAAGCCGATCCGACAGAGAGAACACTGAAGCTTTCTTT. This gives the protein CASSFLSRSDRENTEAFF.

V and J are TRBV7-9 and TRBJ1-3; D gene unclear. Germline CDR1 and CDR2: SEHNR and FQNEAQ (reference sequence). Deletions cut 2 bases from V and 1 base from J, with 9 bases between. This CDR3 has 15 amino acids. CDR3 DNA: TGTGCCAGCAGCTTAATGGGGTATTCTGGAAACACCATATATTTT. Translation gives CASSLMGYSGNTIYF.